One sample yielded the 6 T cell receptor beta chains listed below, sequenced in a study of beta chain features in type 1 diabetes. Every isolated RNA sample was fully reverse transcribed, so sequencing captured expressed TCRB transcripts. Method: immunoSEQ multiplex PCR; TCRdb's copy keeps in-frame clones and lacks some. The sample consists of about 180,000 clones, approximately 13% of them appearing once. What was sequenced was central memory CD4+ T cells from blood. All receptors come from a woman in her late teens or twenties in good health.

The chain is built from TRBV29-1 and TRBJ2-5, with unresolved D. Germline V CDR1 and CDR2: SQVTM, ANQGSEA. This CDR3 region has 13 residues. V shed 2 bases and J shed 5 bases, with 12 bases lying between them. The CDR3 here is CSVERSFGETQYF. CDR3 DNA: TGCAGCGTTGAAAGATCCTTCGGGGAGACCCAGTACTTC.

V usage is TRBV29-1 and J usage is TRBJ1-1; D might be TRBD1 (6 bases). The length of the CDR3 is 12 residues. Germline values: CDR1 SQVTM, CDR2 ANQGSEA. V lost 7 bases to trimming and J lost 4 bases, with 13 bases between them. CDR3 region: CSARTALTEAFF. Here the CDR3 DNA reads TGCAGCGCTCGGACAGCGCTCACTGAAGCTTTCTTT.

This clone was seen a handful of times. This chain joins TRBV7-2 and TRBJ2-7; D uncertain. V dropped 0 bases and J dropped 0 bases, with 6 bases sitting between them. Germline-derived CDR1 and CDR2 are SGHTA and FQGNSA. This CDR3 comprises 14 residues. This chain's CDR3 is CASSLAANSYEQYF. CDR3 DNA sequence: TGTGCCAGCAGCTTAGCAGCGAACTCCTACGAGCAGTACTTC. The full variable domain, rest sourced from reference TRBV7-2 and TRBJ2-7, is GAGVSQSPSNKVTEKGKDVELRCDPISGHTALYWYRQSLGQGLEFLIYFQGNSAPDKSGLPSDRFSAERTGGSVSTLTIQRTQQEDSAVYLCASSLAANSYEQYFGPGTRLTVT.

The CDR3 region is CASSAQGEDGYTF. The CDR3 coding sequence is TGTGCCAGCAGCGCACAGGGTGAGGATGGCTACACCTTC. J is TRBJ1-2 and V is TRBV9, with a weak D call TRBD1 (6 bases). The CDR3 covers 13 residues. The V and J ends lost 3 bases and 6 bases respectively, with 12 bases between them. Germline V gene sequence: CDR1 SGDLS, CDR2 YYNGEE.

This clone was picked up a small number of times. V gene TRBV30 combines with J gene TRBJ2-6; D is undetermined. There are 12 residues in the CDR3. Germline V CDR1 and CDR2: GTSNPN, SVGIG (reference sequence). The V end was cut by 7 bases, the J end by 0 bases, with 4 bases between. The chain's CDR3 is CALDSGANVLTF. Written as DNA, the CDR3 is TGTGCCTTAGACTCTGGGGCCAACGTCCTGACTTTC.

The CDR3, as DNA: TGTGCCATCAGTACAGGGGGGAGTGACTATGGCTACACCTTC. Protein product: CAISTGGSDYGYTF. The chain joins TRBV10-3 to TRBJ1-2; 8 nucleotides agree with TRBD1. Germline V gene data show CDR1 as ENHRY and CDR2 as SYGVKD. CDR3 length equals 14 residues. J gave up 3 bases and V 5 bases, and 5 bases lay outside the gene matches.